These 29 T cell receptor beta chains were all obtained from the same sample, sequenced in a study of blood T cell repertoires in COVID-19. The protocol was immunoSEQ multiplex PCR, while the TCRdb copy is restricted to in-frame clones and leaves out a portion. The sample consists of 350,000 or so clones, about 92% of them appearing once. The sample taken for sequencing was peripheral blood. The receptors were sampled from a woman aged 60-75 years with COVID-19, enrolled during active disease.

Note on this clone: Other DNA sequences from this sample encode an identical CDR3 as well. This chain links TRBV20-1 with TRBJ1-2; D unresolved. The CDR3 sequence is 11 residues long. CDR1 DFQATT and CDR2 SNEGSKA come from the germline V gene (reference sequence). V shed 6 bases and J shed 4 bases, with 9 bases lying between them. The CDR3 DNA reads as TGCAGTGCGCCGGAGGGCTATGGCTACACCTTC. Translation: CSAPEGYGYTF.

V and J are TRBV7-2 and TRBJ2-7, with 11 bases that match TRBD2. Germline-derived CDR1 and CDR2 are SGHTA and FQGNSA. The V and J ends lost 6 bases and 0 bases, in that order; junction bases with no gene match: 7. This CDR3 region has 16 residues. This CDR3 is CASRSTSGGISYEQYF. CDR3 coding DNA: TGTGCCAGCAGATCCACTAGCGGGGGCATCTCCTACGAGCAGTACTTC.

This rearrangement joins TRBV27 to TRBJ2-5, with a tentative D call TRBD2 (7 bases). CDR3 length: 16 residues. CDR1 is MNHEY and CDR2 is SMNVEV in the germline V gene (reference sequence). V was clipped by 1 base and J by 2 bases, with 14 bases between them. Here the CDR3 reads CASSLFGGGGQETQYF. CDR3 nucleotides: TGTGCCAGCAGTTTATTTGGGGGAGGGGGTCAAGAGACCCAGTACTTC.

The chain employs TRBV4-1 and TRBJ2-7; the D gene is possibly TRBD2 (5 bases). V was cut by 4 bases and J by 0 bases, with 13 bases left in between. Germline V gene lookup returns CDR1 MGHRA and CDR2 YSYEKL. CDR3 length: 15 amino acids. The CDR3 DNA sequence: TGCGCCAGCAGCCCCGAGGAGGTTGTCTCCTACGAGCAGTACTTC. It translates to CASSPEEVVSYEQYF.

The genes are TRBV30 and TRBJ1-6, with D tentatively TRBD1 (5 bases). Trimming took off 2 bases at V and 14 bases at J, with 10 bases between the two ends. The CDR3 is 11 residues long. Germline V gene data show CDR1 as GTSNPN and CDR2 as SVGIG (reference sequence). The CDR3 coding sequence is TGTGCCTGGAGTCCAGACAGTTCCCTCCACTTT. Its protein product is CAWSPDSSLHF.

The rearrangement uses TRBV15 and TRBJ1-2; tentatively, D is TRBD1 (5 bases). The CDR3 consists of 14 residues. CDR1 and CDR2 from the germline V gene are LNHNV and YYDKDF (reference sequence). V was trimmed by 5 bases and J by 3 bases, leaving 13 bases between them. CDR3 nucleotides: TGTGCCACCAGCCCGCCGGGGGGTTACTATGGCTACACCTTC. Residues: CATSPPGGYYGYTF.

The genes are TRBV7-2 and TRBJ1-2; D gene ambiguous. Trimming removed 5 bases at V and 7 bases at J, with 14 bases between. The length of the CDR3 is 13 residues. CDR1 is SGHTA and CDR2 is FQGNSA in the germline V gene. CDR3 residues: CASSLSLLGGYTF. The CDR3 DNA sequence: TGTGCCAGCAGCCTTAGCCTGCTAGGTGGCTACACCTTC.

In this sample, this clone turned up many times. The chain combines TRBV18 with TRBJ1-2, with TRBD1 identical over 12 bases. With 2 bases clipped from V and 8 bases from J, the junction kept 12 bases outside the gene matches. There are 17 residues in the CDR3. Germline CDR1 is KGHSH and CDR2 is LQKENI. This CDR3 reads CASSPFRDRGPNGGYTF. Written as DNA, the CDR3 is TGTGCCAGCTCACCATTCCGGGACAGGGGGCCCAACGGGGGCTACACCTTC.

The chain joins TRBV30 to TRBJ1-1; TRBD1 might be the D (6 bases). Germline V gene lookup returns CDR1 GTSNPN and CDR2 SVGIG (reference sequence). Trimming cost V 0 bases and J 1 base, with 12 bases left between them. The CDR3 loop spans 15 amino acids. The CDR3 loop reads CAWSVSGGRNTEAFF. The CDR3 nucleotides are TGTGCCTGGAGTGTATCGGGGGGCCGGAACACTGAAGCTTTCTTT.

This sequence joins TRBV25-1 and TRBJ1-3, with a weak D call TRBD1 (5 bases). Trimming pared 4 bases from V and 3 bases from J, leaving 10 bases between. CDR3 size: 14 residues. Germline V CDR1 and CDR2: MGHDK, SYGVNS. The CDR3 loop reads CASSVGGGGNTIYF. Here the CDR3 DNA reads TGTGCCAGCAGTGTTGGGGGAGGTGGAAACACCATATATTTT.

V gene TRBV11-2 combines with J gene TRBJ1-2; 10 bases line up with TRBD1. Germline loops: CDR1 SGHAT, CDR2 FQNNGV. There are 14 residues in the CDR3. The V and J ends lost 1 base and 6 bases, in that order; junction bases with no gene match: 2. The CDR3 region is CASSLVGQGNGYTF. In DNA, the CDR3 is TGTGCCAGCAGCTTAGTGGGACAGGGGAATGGCTACACCTTC.

This clone occurred once. V gene TRBV12-3 or TRBV12-4 combines with J gene TRBJ2-7; 9 bases align to TRBD1. The length of the CDR3 is 12 residues. The V gene end was trimmed by 5 bases and the J gene end by 13 bases; junction bases not matched to a gene: 9. CDR3 DNA sequence: TGTGCCAGCAGTCCCGTAGGGGACAGGGCCTACTTC. Its translation is CASSPVGDRAYF.

This chain links TRBV7-8 with TRBJ1-1; D gene unclear. CDR1 SGHVS and CDR2 FQNEAQ come from the germline V gene. The CDR3 totals 14 residues. The ends were cut back, 0 bases at V and 11 bases at J, with 16 bases in the middle. CDR3 bases: TGTGCCAGCAGCTTAGCCGTCACTCCCGCGGGGGCTTTCTTT. Amino acids: CASSLAVTPAGAFF.

The V call is TRBV5-4, the J call TRBJ1-1; TRBD1 agrees at 7 bases. This CDR3 comprises 15 residues. Germline lookup yields CDR1 SGHNT and CDR2 YYREEE (reference sequence). Losses at the gene ends were 2 bases for V and 1 base for J; bases not matched to a gene: 5. The CDR3 nucleotides are TGTGCCAGCAGCTTTTGGGGGACAGCGAACACTGAAGCTTTCTTT. It encodes CASSFWGTANTEAFF.

The chain couples TRBV6-6 to TRBJ1-1; 7 bases match TRBD1. Trimming cost V 0 bases and J 12 bases; bases outside gene matches: 7. CDR1 is MNHNY, CDR2 SVGAGI, per germline (reference sequence). This CDR3 has 13 residues. The chain's CDR3 is CASSYSAIQGTFF. DNA of the CDR3: TGTGCCAGCAGTTACTCGGCGATACAGGGGACTTTCTTT.

This chain uses TRBV18 with TRBJ2-7; 7 bases fit TRBD1. The length of the CDR3 is 14 residues. Germline V CDR1 and CDR2: KGHSH, LQKENI. The J segment lost 3 bases and the V segment lost 4 bases, leaving 6 bases of the junction unmatched. CDR3: CASSRETGSYEQYF. CDR3 in DNA: TGTGCCAGCTCACGAGAGACAGGGAGCTACGAGCAGTACTTC.

The DNA for the CDR3 is TGTGCCAGTAAGGACAGGGGTTCTACCGAAGCTTTCTTT. Its protein product is CASKDRGSTEAFF. The chain uses TRBV19 and TRBJ1-1; TRBD1 matches at 9 bases. The CDR3 is 13 residues long. The junction had 8 bases not matched to a gene; V was cut back by 7 bases and J by 8 bases. The germline gives CDR1 LNHDA, CDR2 SQIVND (reference sequence).

The sample holds one count of this clone. The chain has TRBV7-6 and TRBJ1-5; TRBD1 matches at 7 bases. The V gene's germline CDR1 is SGHVS and CDR2 FNYEAQ. Unmatched junction bases numbered 1, after V lost 1 base and J lost 1 base. CDR3 length equals 15 residues. The CDR3 here is CASSLEQGSNQPQHF. Here the CDR3 DNA reads TGTGCCAGCAGCTTAGAACAGGGGAGCAATCAGCCCCAGCATTTT. Based on the CDR3 plus reference TRBV7-6 and TRBJ1-5, the full variable domain is GAGVSQSPRYKVTKRGQDVALRCDPISGHVSLYWYRQALGQGPEFLTYFNYEAQQDKSGLPNDRFSAERPEGSISTLTIQRTEQRDSAMYRCASSLEQGSNQPQHFGDGTRLSIL.

J is TRBJ1-2 and V is TRBV4-2, with D possibly TRBD1 on 5 matching bases. The V gene lost 3 bases and the J gene lost 4 bases, with 18 bases spanning the gap. The CDR3 runs to 16 residues. Germline CDR1 and CDR2: LGHNA and YNFKEQ. Written as DNA, the CDR3 is TGTGCCAGCAGCCACCAGACAGCCCAGGGAGGCTATGGCTACACCTTC. As protein: CASSHQTAQGGYGYTF.

This clone showed up just once. This rearrangement joins TRBV27 to TRBJ2-7; 7 bases are a match to TRBD1. V lost 9 bases, J lost 2 bases, and 7 bases stayed unmatched. This CDR3 contains 13 residues. Germline V gives CDR1 MNHEY, CDR2 SMNVEV (reference sequence). The CDR3 coding sequence is TGTGCCAGGCTGCAGGGGGACCCCTACGAGCAGTACTTC. Its protein is CARLQGDPYEQYF.

The chain combines TRBV13 with TRBJ1-1; D remains ambiguous. CDR1 and CDR2 from the germline V gene are PRHDT and FYEKMQ (reference sequence). The CDR3 is made up of 12 amino acids. With 5 bases removed from V and 0 bases from J, the gap between germline ends came to 4 bases. The CDR3 spells CASSLLNTEAFF. The CDR3 coding sequence is TGTGCCAGCAGCCTTCTGAACACTGAAGCTTTCTTT.

This sequence joins TRBV7-9 and TRBJ2-3; tentatively, D is TRBD1 (7 bases). V was pared by 5 bases and J by 2 bases, with 20 bases between. Germline V lookup: CDR1 SEHNR, CDR2 FQNEAQ (reference sequence). The CDR3 is made up of 17 amino acids. CDR3 DNA sequence: TGTGCCAGCAGCCCCTACCGAGGGGGCGGGATCACAGATACGCAGTATTTT. The encoded protein is CASSPYRGGGITDTQYF.

The chain combines TRBV6-5 with TRBJ1-1, with D perhaps TRBD1 (6 bases). CDR3 size: 14 residues. CDR1 and CDR2 (germline): MNHEY, SVGAGI. Trimming cost V 6 bases and J 1 base, with 12 bases left between them. The CDR3 coding sequence is TGTGCCAGCAGACTACAGGGCGGGAACACTGAAGCTTTCTTT. It encodes CASRLQGGNTEAFF.

The V and J genes are TRBV7-2 and TRBJ2-7; possible D gene TRBD1, 6 bases. CDR3 size: 14 residues. Trimming cost V 1 base and J 2 bases, with 9 bases left between them. The germline V gene has CDR1 SGHTA and CDR2 FQGNSA. CDR3 DNA: TGTGCCAGCAGCTTAGGACAGGAGACCTACGAGCAGTACTTC. It specifies CASSLGQETYEQYF.

The chain has TRBV9 and TRBJ2-2, with unresolved D. Germline values: CDR1 SGDLS, CDR2 YYNGEE. The germline V and J ends were trimmed by 0 bases and 5 bases, with 5 bases remaining between them. The CDR3 runs to 13 residues. The CDR3 coding sequence is TGTGCCAGCAGCGTAGACCTAACCGGGGAGCTGTTTTTT. Translation gives CASSVDLTGELFF.

V is TRBV19 and J is TRBJ2-6; D is ambiguous. CDR1 is LNHDA, CDR2 SQIVND, per germline (reference sequence). V was pared by 3 bases and J by 1 base, with 4 bases between. The CDR3 totals 14 residues. The CDR3 sequence: CASSMLSGANVLTF. In nucleotides, the CDR3 is TGTGCCAGTAGTATGCTATCTGGGGCCAACGTCCTGACTTTC.

This clone was found a few times. The chain couples TRBV20-1 to TRBJ2-7; a weak D match, TRBD1 (5 bases). Trimming removed 3 bases at V and 1 base at J, with 10 bases between. Looked up from germline, CDR1 is DFQATT and CDR2 is SNEGSKA (reference sequence). The CDR3 extends over 13 amino acids. The CDR3: CSASGAGSYEQYF. The CDR3 DNA follows: TGCAGTGCTAGTGGGGCTGGGTCCTACGAGCAGTACTTC.

This clone was recorded once. The CDR3 loop reads CASSSTSGGLNEQFF. In DNA form, the CDR3 reads TGTGCCAGCAGCTCGACTAGCGGGGGGCTTAATGAGCAGTTCTTC. The chain joins TRBV7-3 to TRBJ2-1; 13 bases agree with TRBD2. CDR3 length: 15 amino acids. Looked up from germline, CDR1 is SGHTA and CDR2 is FQGTGA. After removal of 4 bases from V and 7 bases from J, the junction contained 4 bases not matched to a gene.

The chain is built from TRBV7-9 and TRBJ2-3; no reliable D call. The germline gives CDR1 SEHNR, CDR2 FQNEAQ (reference sequence). The CDR3 is made up of 15 amino acids. V lost 1 base to trimming and J lost 2 bases, with 10 bases between them. The CDR3: CASSLGQITTDTQYF. In DNA form, the CDR3 reads TGTGCCAGCAGCTTAGGTCAGATAACCACAGATACGCAGTATTTT.